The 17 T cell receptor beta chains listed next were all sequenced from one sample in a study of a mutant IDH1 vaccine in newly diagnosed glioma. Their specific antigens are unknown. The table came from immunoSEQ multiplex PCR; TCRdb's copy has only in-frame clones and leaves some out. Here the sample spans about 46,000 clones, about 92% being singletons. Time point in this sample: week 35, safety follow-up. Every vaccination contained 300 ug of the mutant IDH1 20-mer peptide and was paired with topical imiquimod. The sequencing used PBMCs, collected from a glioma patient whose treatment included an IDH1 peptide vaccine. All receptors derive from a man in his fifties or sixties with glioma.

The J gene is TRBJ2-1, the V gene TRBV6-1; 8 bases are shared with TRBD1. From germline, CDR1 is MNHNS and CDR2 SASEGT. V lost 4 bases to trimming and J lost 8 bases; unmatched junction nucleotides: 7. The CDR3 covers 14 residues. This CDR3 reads CASSGRTGTYEQFF. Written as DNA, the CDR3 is TGTGCCAGCAGTGGAAGGACAGGGACTTATGAGCAGTTCTTC.

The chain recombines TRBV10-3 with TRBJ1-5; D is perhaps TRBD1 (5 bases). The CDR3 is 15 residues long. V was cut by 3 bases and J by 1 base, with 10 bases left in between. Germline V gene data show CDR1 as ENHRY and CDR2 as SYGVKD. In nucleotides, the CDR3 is TGTGCCATCAGTGACACGCCAGGGAGCAATCAGCCCCAGCATTTT. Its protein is CAISDTPGSNQPQHF.

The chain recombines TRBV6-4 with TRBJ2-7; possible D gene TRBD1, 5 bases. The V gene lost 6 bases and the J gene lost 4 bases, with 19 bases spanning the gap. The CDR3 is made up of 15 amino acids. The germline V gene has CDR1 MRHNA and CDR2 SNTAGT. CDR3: CASRPQALAGYEQYF. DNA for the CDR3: TGTGCCAGCAGACCACAGGCACTCGCCGGTTACGAGCAGTACTTC.

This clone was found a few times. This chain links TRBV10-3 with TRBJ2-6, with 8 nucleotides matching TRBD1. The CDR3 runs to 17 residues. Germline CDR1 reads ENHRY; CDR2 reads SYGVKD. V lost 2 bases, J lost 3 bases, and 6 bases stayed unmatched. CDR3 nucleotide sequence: TGTGCCATCAGTGAGGCCCAGGGGGCGCATGGGGCCAACGTCCTGACTTTC. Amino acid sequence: CAISEAQGAHGANVLTF.

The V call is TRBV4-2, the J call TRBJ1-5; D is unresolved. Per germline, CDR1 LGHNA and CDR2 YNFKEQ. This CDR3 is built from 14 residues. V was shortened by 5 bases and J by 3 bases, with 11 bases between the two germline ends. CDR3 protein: CASSIEGANQPQHF. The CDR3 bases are TGTGCCAGCAGCATTGAGGGAGCCAATCAGCCCCAGCATTTT.

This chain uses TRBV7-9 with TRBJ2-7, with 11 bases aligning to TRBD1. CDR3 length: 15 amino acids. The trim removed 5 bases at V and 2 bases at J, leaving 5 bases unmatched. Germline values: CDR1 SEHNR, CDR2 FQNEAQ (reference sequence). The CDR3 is CASSMGTGGAYEQYF. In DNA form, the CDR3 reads TGTGCCAGCAGCATGGGGACAGGGGGGGCCTACGAGCAGTACTTC.

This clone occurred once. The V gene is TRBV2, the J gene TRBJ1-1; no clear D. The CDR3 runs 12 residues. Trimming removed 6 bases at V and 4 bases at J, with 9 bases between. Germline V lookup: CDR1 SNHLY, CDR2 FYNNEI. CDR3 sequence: CASRNPTTEAFF. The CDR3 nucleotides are TGTGCCAGCAGAAACCCGACCACTGAAGCTTTCTTT.

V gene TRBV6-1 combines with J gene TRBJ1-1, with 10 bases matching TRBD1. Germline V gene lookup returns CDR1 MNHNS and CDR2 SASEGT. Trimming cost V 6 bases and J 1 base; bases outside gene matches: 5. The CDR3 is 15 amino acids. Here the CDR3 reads CASRGDRGRNTEAFF. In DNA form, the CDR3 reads TGTGCCAGCAGAGGGGACAGGGGAAGGAACACTGAAGCTTTCTTT.

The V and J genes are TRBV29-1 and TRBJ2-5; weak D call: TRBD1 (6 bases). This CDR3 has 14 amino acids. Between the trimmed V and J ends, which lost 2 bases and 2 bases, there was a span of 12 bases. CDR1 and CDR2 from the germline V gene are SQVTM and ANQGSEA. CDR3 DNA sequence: TGCAGCGTTGAAAGGGGGACCTTTCAAGAGACCCAGTACTTC. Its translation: CSVERGTFQETQYF. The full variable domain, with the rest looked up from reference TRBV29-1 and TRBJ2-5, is SAVISQKPSRDICQRGTSLTIQCQVDSQVTMMFWYRQQPGQSLTLIATANQGSEATYESGFVIDKFPISRPNLTFSTLTVSNMSPEDSSIYLCSVERGTFQETQYFGPGTRLLVL.

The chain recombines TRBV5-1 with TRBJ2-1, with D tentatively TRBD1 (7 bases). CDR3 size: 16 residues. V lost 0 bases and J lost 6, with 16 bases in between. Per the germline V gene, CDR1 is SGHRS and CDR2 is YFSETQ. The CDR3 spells CASSLDGQGGPNEQFF. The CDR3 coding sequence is TGCGCCAGCAGCTTGGATGGCCAGGGGGGCCCCAATGAGCAGTTCTTC.

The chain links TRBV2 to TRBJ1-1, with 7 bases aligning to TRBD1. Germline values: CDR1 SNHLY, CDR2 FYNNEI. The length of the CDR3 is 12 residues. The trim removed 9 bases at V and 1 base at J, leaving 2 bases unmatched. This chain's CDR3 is CARGQPNTEAFF. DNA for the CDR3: TGTGCCAGGGGACAGCCGAACACTGAAGCTTTCTTT.

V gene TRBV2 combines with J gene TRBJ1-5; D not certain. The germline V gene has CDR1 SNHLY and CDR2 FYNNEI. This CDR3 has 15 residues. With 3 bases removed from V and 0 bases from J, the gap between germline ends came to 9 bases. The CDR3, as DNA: TGTGCCAGCAGTGAGGCAAGGCCTAGCAATCAGCCCCAGCATTTT. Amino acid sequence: CASSEARPSNQPQHF.

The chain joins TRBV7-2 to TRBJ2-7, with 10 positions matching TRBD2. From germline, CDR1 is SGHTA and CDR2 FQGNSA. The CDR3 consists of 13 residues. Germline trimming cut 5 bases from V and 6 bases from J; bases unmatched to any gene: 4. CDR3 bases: TGTGCCAGCAGCCGGACTAGCGGCATCGAGCAGTACTTC. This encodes CASSRTSGIEQYF.

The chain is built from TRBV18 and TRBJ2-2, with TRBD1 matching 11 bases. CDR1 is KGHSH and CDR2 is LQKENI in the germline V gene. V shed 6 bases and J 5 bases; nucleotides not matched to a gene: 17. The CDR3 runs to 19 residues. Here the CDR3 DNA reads TGTGCCAGCTCGTCATCTAGTTCGGACAGGGGGCGGCGGACCGGGGAGCTGTTTTTT. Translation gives CASSSSSSDRGRRTGELFF.

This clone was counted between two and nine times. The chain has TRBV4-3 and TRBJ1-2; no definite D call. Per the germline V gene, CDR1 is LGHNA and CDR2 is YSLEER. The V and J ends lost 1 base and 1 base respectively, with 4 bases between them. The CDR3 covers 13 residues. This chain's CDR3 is CASSQGFNYGYTF. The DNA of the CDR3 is TGCGCCAGCAGCCAAGGATTTAACTATGGCTACACCTTC.

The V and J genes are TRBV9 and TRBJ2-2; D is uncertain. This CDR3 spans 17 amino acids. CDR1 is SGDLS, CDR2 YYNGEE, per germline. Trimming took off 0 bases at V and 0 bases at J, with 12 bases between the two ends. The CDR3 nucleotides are TGTGCCAGCAGCGTAGCTCTCGTAGCCACGAACACCGGGGAGCTGTTTTTT. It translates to CASSVALVATNTGELFF.

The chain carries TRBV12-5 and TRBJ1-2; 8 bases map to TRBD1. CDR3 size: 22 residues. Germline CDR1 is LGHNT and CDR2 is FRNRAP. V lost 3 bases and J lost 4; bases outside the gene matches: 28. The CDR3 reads CASGFRPQPLGGQDVIPYGYTF. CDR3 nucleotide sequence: TGTGCTAGTGGTTTTAGGCCCCAACCGTTAGGGGGACAGGACGTTATACCCTATGGCTACACCTTC. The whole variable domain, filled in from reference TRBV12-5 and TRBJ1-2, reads DARVTQTPRHKVTEMGQEVTMRCQPILGHNTVFWYRQTMMQGLELLAYFRNRAPLDDSGMPKDRFSAEMPDATLATLKIQPSEPRDSAVYFCASGFRPQPLGGQDVIPYGYTFGSGTRLTVV.